Included here is one TCR beta chain sequence, with context. The table lists this clone with a count of one. Its cognate antigen has yet to be identified. No qualities accompany the bases; no much larger clone lies one base away. The cohort comprised 710 or so healthy bone marrow donors. At the time of sampling, every cohort member was nominally healthy, though immune exposures that went unrecorded were likely present. The donor tested CMV seronegative, placing the donor among the 352 seronegative members of the cohort. Every donor gave a peripheral blood sample, and the peripheral blood mononuclear cells from that sample were used for TCR beta sequencing. Genomic DNA extraction from the blood cell samples was performed with the Qiagen DNeasy Blood Extraction Kit. This record comes from a study of cytomegalovirus exposure and HLA in healthy donors (dated by TCRdb to about 2017). Regarding the complete study: In an earlier analysis of some 550 of the donors, under 300 Gb of sequence data and 100 million or so unique TCR beta sequences from 150 million to 200 million T cells were reported. Roughly 300 gigabases of sequencing data and tens of millions of unique TCR sequences were included in an early release covering roughly 700 HLA-typed donors. Among about 390 genotyped donors of the cohort, an average of around 240,000 unique TCR beta nucleotide sequences were sequenced per donor, about a sixth of them non-productive. Of the roughly 420 genotyped donors, approximately 81% were placed in the genetic ancestry cluster associated with self-reported Caucasian donors. The study combined high-throughput TCR immunosequencing, statistical association of individual TCRs with disease status, and machine learning to predict cytomegalovirus infection status. HLA typing covered class I and class II loci at four-digit resolution. A separate validation cohort of 90 to 150 different subjects was used in addition to the 666-subject first cohort. In a later analysis, previously published TCR beta repertoires from some 640 donors were re-analyzed and high-resolution HLA genotyping was added so that TCR occurrence patterns could be studied. An earlier analysis of 500 to 650 of the donors applied high-throughput TCR beta sequencing to assess whether each TCR beta V gene segment acted as functional or pseudogenic. All discovery cohort repertoires had been generated on a single sequencing platform. The aim of the study was to test whether cataloging public T cell receptors could identify signatures of past pathogen exposure. The study profiled the T cell repertoires of hundreds of subjects by immunosequencing and related them to cytomegalovirus serostatus. Genome-wide SNP genotypes for about 65% of the 666 donors were used in a later genetic analysis, which treated that subset as a discovery cohort. The later analysis used no new phenotypic data to find candidate immune exposures, relying instead on TCR beta sequences and their occurrence across donors. Donor age, sex, ethnicity and CMV serostatus were compiled together with the repertoire data. The number of typed donors differed by locus: about 620-640 for A, B, C, DRB1 and DQB1; some 500 for DQA1; some 610 for DPA1; and about 470 for DPB1. A handful of DR-DQ haplotypes were handled as single units for association and clustering because linkage in the cohort was strong.

Libraries were prepared through the immunoSEQ multiplex PCR assay. For the multiplex PCR, a mixture combining 60 forward primers for TCR Vbeta segments and 13 reverse primers for TCR Jbeta segments was used. Amplification of the CDR3 region of rearranged TCR beta genes was performed with a multiplex PCR assay on genomic DNA. The Illumina HiSeq System was used to sequence the amplified TCR beta libraries as 87-base-pair reads. The paper's data handling went like this. In a later analysis, some 80 million unique TCR beta chains were counted across the 650 to 750 repertoires, and around 10 million of these chains were shared by at least two donors. Raw reads were error-corrected and collapsed into unique sequences with a nearest-neighbor algorithm that merged closely related sequences to remove PCR and sequencing errors. To assign V, D and J gene segments, CDR3 sequences were aligned to IMGT reference sequences. For a sequence to be retained, at least a six-nucleotide match to both a V gene segment and a J gene segment was required. Rearrangements were called productive when the CDR3 lacked stop codons and stayed in frame with V and J; all others were non-productive. Following IMGT convention, CDR3 was defined as the stretch from the second conserved V-encoded cysteine to the conserved J-encoded phenylalanine. The earlier analysis of fewer than 750 of the donors excluded sequences that lacked an unambiguous match to a single V gene segment. In an earlier analysis of almost 600 of the donors, a V segment was called functional when productive rearrangements were above 56.7%, and segregating when the standard deviation between donors exceeded 5%. A statistical classification framework was built for diagnosing cytomegalovirus status from the catalog of TCR beta chain sequences. In a later analysis, V and J genes were assigned by comparing TCR nucleotide sequences against IMGT/GENE-DB human TR gene sequences. The TCRdist pipeline was used in a later analysis to assign CDR3 sequences and most-parsimonious VDJ recombination scenarios. A later analysis defined each TCR beta chain by its CDR3 amino acid sequence plus V-gene family, and excluded reads lacking a unique V-gene family. To address suspected cross-contamination and a sequencing artifact, a later analysis removed some 620 highly shared, low-generation-probability nucleotide sequences. A later analysis calculated a clonal expansion index for each public chain from normalized within-repertoire ranks of inferred template counts. Generation probabilities in a later analysis came from a VDJ recombination model fitted to out-of-frame rearrangements, and those results were checked against IGoR. A later analysis scored TCR-TCR, TCR-HLA and TCR-CMV co-occurrence with hypergeometric tests, applying a repertoire-size bias correction to TCR pairs. A later analysis estimated false discovery rates by permuting HLA or CMV assignments 20 times. A later analysis grouped co-occurring TCRs with DBSCAN, adding TCRdist sequence similarity when clustering within HLA-allele-positive subsets. Repertoires with fewer than 30,000 or more than 120,000 public chains, plus five repertoires with anomalous nucleotide sharing, were excluded from co-occurrence clustering. TCRdb retrieved this table from immuneACCESS and kept in-frame rearrangements only. Not all clones are present; in checked studies, unresolved V genes account for under half, and no reason is known for the remainder. The DNA gave D and trimming, while V, J and clone size come from that table. This sample comprises about 150,000 clones, around three quarters of them detected only once. The biggest ten clones account for approximately 1.8% of the sample.

The investigation overall reported the following: An earlier analysis of approximately 500 of the donors showed that most TCR beta V segments appeared in productive rearrangements either about 90% or about 30% of the time, which broadly matched IMGT annotations. The authors suggested that the approach could potentially be extended to other disease states and immunological phenotypes. Because counts were too low, around 17 rarely observed V segments, including chromosome 9 orphons, were left out of the earlier analysis of some 600 of the donors. V-gene and J-gene trimming of TCR beta chains was associated with a missense DCLRE1C variant in a later genetic analysis, and the association was replicated in an independent cohort. CMV serostatus was the only immune exposure information available for the cohort. A group of highly shared sequence variants was considered likely to be a technical artifact of the sequencing pipeline. A further reported finding was that TCR beta sequences accurately predicted the HLA-A and HLA-B alleles for most subjects in the first cohort. Most TCR sequences were observed very rarely across donors, whereas some public TCRs were present in many individuals. According to a later genetic analysis, donors in an Asian-associated ancestry cluster had fewer N-insertions in productive TCRs than the approximately 670-donor mean. In a later analysis, HLA-associated TCR beta chains were found to be more clonally expanded and to have lower generation probabilities than equally common non-associated chains. In vitro tests confirmed that three of the cytomegalovirus-associated TCR beta chains recognize cytomegalovirus antigens. In this cohort, only TCR beta chains were sequenced, and detectable features were limited by the absence of alpha or paired-chain data. Because HLA typing was missing for some donors at each locus, association tests included only the typed subset. The classifier was reported to diagnose cytomegalovirus status with high specificity and sensitivity in both the original cohort and the validation cohort. In a later analysis, the rate of TCR association differed among HLA loci, with DRB1 alleles having the most associated TCRs and HLA-C alleles having the fewest. According to a later analysis, parvovirus B19, influenza, CMV and Epstein-Barr virus appeared linked to several top co-occurrence clusters. Strong co-occurrence of HLA alleles, especially DR and DQ, made assigning TCR associations to individual alleles difficult. The study listed approximately 150 TCR beta chains as associated with cytomegalovirus. Presence/absence analyses assumed roughly uniform sequencing depth across donors, an assumption that may not hold. A later analysis found that most CMV-associated TCR beta chains appeared HLA-restricted, with HLA associations seemingly driven largely by CMV exposure. Specific HLA alleles were associated with 15,000 to 20,000 TCR beta sequences at a false discovery rate of 0.05 in a later analysis. Linkage disequilibrium might explain the correlated functional status among segregating V segments, but an unknown experimental factor could not be excluded.

Material for sequencing was PBMCs. The clonotype comes from a man aged 40-55 years in good health and CMV-seronegative.

The DNA is as follows: TGCGCCAGCAGCCAAGTTAGGTCAGGGGGCACAGATACGCAGTATTTT. Its protein is CASSQVRSGGTDTQYF. Rearrangement joined TRBV4-1 to TRBJ2-3; D gene: possibly TRBD1, on 6 matching bases. The junction carries 12 bases between V and J, which are trimmed by 1 base and 1 base respectively. Inclusive of the bounding cysteine and phenylalanine, the CDR3 is 16 residues long. Only CDR3 DNA is held: 48 bases, read in frame from base 1. From the germline V gene, CDR1 is MGHRA and CDR2 is YSYEKL.